This T cell receptor (beta chain) was recovered during a study of TIL therapy for anti-PD-1-resistant metastatic lung cancer. This clone was found a few times. Time point meaning: pre-treatment sample, taken before nivolumab and TIL therapy. Tumor tissue came from excised metastases, mostly pleural nodules or supraclavicular lymph nodes. Tumor harvest preceded PD-1/PD-L1 blockade, followed by nivolumab treatment. Adults with stage 4 NSCLC were enrolled in a phase I trial. CDR1 is MGHRA, CDR2 YSYEKL, per germline. Losses at the gene ends were 2 bases for V and 4 bases for J; bases not matched to a gene: 2. This CDR3 spans 14 amino acids. The immunoSEQ assay was v3. Each library reached about 2.1 million read pairs, or 5-6 million at deep level. Repertoires were generated with immunoSEQ multiplex PCR, while TCRdb's copy carries only in-frame clones and drops some. The sample records some 14,000 clones, approximately 71% being singletons.

This TCR derives from a woman aged 30 to 85 with non-small cell lung cancer. V gene TRBV4-1 combines with J gene TRBJ1-1; 9 bases align to TRBD1. The starting material was tumor tissue, obtained at baseline. Written as DNA, the CDR3 is TGCGCCAGCAGCCAAAAGACAGGGGGCACTGAAGCTTTCTTT. Its translation: CASSQKTGGTEAFF.